This entry features one TCR beta chain sequence. Its antigen is unidentified. One end of the junction varies from germline; a read error may be responsible. Bulk libraries came from a prior protocol with listed TCR primers. TCRdb reanalysed the PCR reads using MiXCR and keeps one entry per CDR3 protein. The data contain under 65,000 distinct CDR3 sequences, under 30% of them singletons. The CDR3 loop spans 14 amino acids. In germline, CDR1 is GTSNPN, CDR2 SVGIG (reference sequence). Based on a CD8+CD4-CCR7+CD45RA+ profile, naive CD8 T cells were sorted. The source of the sample is a study of molecular identifiers for immune sequencing clone quantification. Study details: In replicates, RNA from roughly 21,000 or 96,000 naive CD8 cells was divided five ways and four parts were sequenced.

Study-wide results and caveats: Whereas clones above 20 RNA copies held under 1% of naive-cell molecules, they held over 97% of effector molecules.

The sequence was obtained from a human donor in good health. Some libraries in this study had Jurkat cell RNA spiked in. This sequence joins TRBV30 and TRBJ2-1; D uncertain. Material: naive CD8+ T cells from blood, with Jurkat cell RNA spiked in. The subset is: FACS-sorted CD8+CD4-CCR7+CD45RA+ naive T cells. DNA for the CDR3: TGTGCTTGGAGTGTGGAGTCTGGTATGGATGAGCAGTTCTTC. Its protein is CAWSVESGMDEQFF.